The 4 T cell receptor beta chains below come from one sample, sequenced in a study of memory CD4+ T cells and cytomegalovirus serostatus. Single viable CD3+CD4+CD8-CD45RO+ cells were sorted as the memory CD4+ T cells. TCRdb's table, derived via immunoSEQ multiplex PCR, lists solely in-frame clones and lacks some. There are 55,000 to 80,000 clones in the sample; 76% occur only once, and 4% to 5.5% lies in the top ten. The sample consisted of memory CD4+ T cells from blood. These receptors were collected from an adult in good health and CMV-seropositive.

The chain carries TRBV6-1 and TRBJ2-5; 11 nucleotides line up with TRBD2. From germline, CDR1 is MNHNS and CDR2 SASEGT. The ends lost 3 bases at V and 2 bases at J; junction bases unmatched: 8. The CDR3 sequence is 17 residues long. The CDR3 region is CASSDRPGLAEQETQYF. Written as DNA, the CDR3 is TGTGCCAGCAGTGACCGCCCGGGACTAGCGGAACAAGAGACCCAGTACTTC.

The chain has TRBV5-1 and TRBJ2-1; 10 bases are a match to TRBD2. CDR1 and CDR2 from the germline V gene are SGHRS and YFSETQ. Losses at the gene ends were 4 bases for V and 4 bases for J; bases not matched to a gene: 11. The CDR3 loop spans 17 amino acids. CDR3 region: CASSPRPIAGGYNEQFF. DNA for the CDR3: TGCGCCAGCAGCCCCCGGCCGATAGCGGGGGGTTACAATGAGCAGTTCTTC.

A single count supports this clone. The chain carries TRBV7-8 and TRBJ2-7, with D unclear. This CDR3 comprises 12 residues. The ends were cut back, 2 bases at V and 4 bases at J, with 6 bases in the middle. The germline gives CDR1 SGHVS, CDR2 FQNEAQ. The CDR3 reads CASSLTAYEQYF. The DNA of the CDR3 is TGTGCCAGCAGCTTAACGGCGTACGAGCAGTACTTC.

V is TRBV18 and J is TRBJ2-7, with D possibly being TRBD2 (5 bases). V dropped 3 bases and J dropped 4 bases, with 7 bases sitting between them. Germline V lookup: CDR1 KGHSH, CDR2 LQKENI. This CDR3 contains 12 residues. The CDR3 spells CASSPRGYEQYF. Written as DNA, the CDR3 is TGTGCCAGCTCACCCCGGGGTTACGAGCAGTACTTC. Using reference TRBV18 and TRBJ2-7 for the parts outside the CDR3, the full variable domain is NAGVMQNPRHLVRRRGQEARLRCSPMKGHSHVYWYRQLPEEGLKFMVYLQKENIIDESGMPKERFSAEFPKEGPSILRIQQVVRGDSAAYFCASSPRGYEQYFGPGTRLTVT.